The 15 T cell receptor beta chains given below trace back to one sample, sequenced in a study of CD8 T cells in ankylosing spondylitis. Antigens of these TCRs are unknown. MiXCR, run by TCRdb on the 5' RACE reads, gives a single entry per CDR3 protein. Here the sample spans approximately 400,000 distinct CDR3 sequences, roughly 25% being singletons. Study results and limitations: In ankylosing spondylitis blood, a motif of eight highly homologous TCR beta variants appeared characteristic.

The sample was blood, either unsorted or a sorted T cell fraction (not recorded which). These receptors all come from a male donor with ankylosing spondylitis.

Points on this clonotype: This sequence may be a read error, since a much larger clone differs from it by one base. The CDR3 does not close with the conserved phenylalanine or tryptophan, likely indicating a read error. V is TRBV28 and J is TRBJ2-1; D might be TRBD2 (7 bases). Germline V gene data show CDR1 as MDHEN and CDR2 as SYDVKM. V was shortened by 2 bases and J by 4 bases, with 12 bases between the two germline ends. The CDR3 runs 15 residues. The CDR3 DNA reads TGTGCCAGCAGTTTAAGCGGGACATGGTACAATGAGCAGTTCTCC. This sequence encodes CASSLSGTWYNEQFS.

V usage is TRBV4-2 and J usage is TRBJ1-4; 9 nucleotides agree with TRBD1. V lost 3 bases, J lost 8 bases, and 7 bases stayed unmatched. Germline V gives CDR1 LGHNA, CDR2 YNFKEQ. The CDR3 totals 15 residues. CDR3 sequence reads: CASSQVQGAWEKLFF. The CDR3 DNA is TGTGCCAGCAGCCAGGTACAGGGGGCTTGGGAAAAACTGTTTTTT.

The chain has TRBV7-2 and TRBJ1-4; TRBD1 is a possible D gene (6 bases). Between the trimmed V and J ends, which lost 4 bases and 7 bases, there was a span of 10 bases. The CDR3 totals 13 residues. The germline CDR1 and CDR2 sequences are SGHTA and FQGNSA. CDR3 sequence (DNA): TGTGCCAGCAGCTCAGGACAGACTGAAAAACTGTTTTTT. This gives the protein CASSSGQTEKLFF.

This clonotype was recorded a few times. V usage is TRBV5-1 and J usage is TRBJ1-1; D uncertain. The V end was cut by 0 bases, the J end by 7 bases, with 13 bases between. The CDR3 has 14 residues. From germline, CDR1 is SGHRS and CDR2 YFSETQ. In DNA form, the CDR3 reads TGCGCCAGCAGCTTGGCCTCCAAAACTCTTGAAGCTTTCTTT. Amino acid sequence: CASSLASKTLEAFF.

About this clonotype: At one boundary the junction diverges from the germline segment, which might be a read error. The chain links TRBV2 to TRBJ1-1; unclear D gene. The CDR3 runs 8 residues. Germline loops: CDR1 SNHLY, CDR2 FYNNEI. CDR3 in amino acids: CASSEAFF. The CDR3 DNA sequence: TGTGCCAGCAGCGAAGCTTTCTTT.

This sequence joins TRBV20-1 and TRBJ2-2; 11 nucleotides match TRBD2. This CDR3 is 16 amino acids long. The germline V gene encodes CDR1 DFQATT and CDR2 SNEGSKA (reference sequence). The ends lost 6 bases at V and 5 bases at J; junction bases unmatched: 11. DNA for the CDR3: TGCAGTGCGCCAAAGACTAGCGGGGCCCCGACCGGGGAGCTGTTTTTT. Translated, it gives CSAPKTSGAPTGELFF.

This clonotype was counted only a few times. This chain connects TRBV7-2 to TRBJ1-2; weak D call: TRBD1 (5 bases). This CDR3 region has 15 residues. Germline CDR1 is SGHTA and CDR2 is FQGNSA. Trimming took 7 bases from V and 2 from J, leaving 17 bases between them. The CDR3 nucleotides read TGTGCCAGCACCCTCAGCGGGGACCAAAACTATGGCTACACCTTC. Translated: CASTLSGDQNYGYTF.

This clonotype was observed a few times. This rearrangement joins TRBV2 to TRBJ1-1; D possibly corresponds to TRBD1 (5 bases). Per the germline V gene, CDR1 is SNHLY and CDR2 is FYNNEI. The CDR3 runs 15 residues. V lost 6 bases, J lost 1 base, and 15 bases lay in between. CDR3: CASRPGGGRNTEAFF. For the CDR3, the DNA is TGTGCCAGCAGGCCGGGTGGGGGGAGGAACACTGAAGCTTTCTTT.

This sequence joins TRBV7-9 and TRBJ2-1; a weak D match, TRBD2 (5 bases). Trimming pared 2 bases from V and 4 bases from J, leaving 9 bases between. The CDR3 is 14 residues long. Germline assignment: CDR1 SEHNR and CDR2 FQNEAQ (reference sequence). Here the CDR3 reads CASSLYREYNEQFF. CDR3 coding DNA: TGTGCCAGCAGCTTATACCGGGAATACAATGAGCAGTTCTTC.

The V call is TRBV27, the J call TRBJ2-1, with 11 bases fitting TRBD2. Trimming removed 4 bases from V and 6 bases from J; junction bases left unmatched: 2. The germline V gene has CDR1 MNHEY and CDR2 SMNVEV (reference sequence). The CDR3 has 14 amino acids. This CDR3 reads CASSWLAGGNEQFF. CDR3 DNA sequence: TGTGCCAGCAGTTGGCTAGCGGGAGGCAATGAGCAGTTCTTC.

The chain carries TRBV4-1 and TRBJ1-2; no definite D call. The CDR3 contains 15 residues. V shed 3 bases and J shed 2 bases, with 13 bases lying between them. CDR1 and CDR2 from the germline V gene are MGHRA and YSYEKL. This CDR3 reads CASSHLGSWNYGYTF. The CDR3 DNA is TGCGCCAGCAGCCACTTGGGGAGTTGGAACTATGGCTACACCTTC.

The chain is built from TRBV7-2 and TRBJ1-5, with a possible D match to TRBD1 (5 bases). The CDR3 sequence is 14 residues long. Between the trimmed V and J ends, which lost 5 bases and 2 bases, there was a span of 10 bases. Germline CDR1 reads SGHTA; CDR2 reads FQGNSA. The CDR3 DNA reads TGTGCCAGCAGCCGACAGCAGGGCAATCAGCCCCAGCATTTT. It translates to CASSRQQGNQPQHF.

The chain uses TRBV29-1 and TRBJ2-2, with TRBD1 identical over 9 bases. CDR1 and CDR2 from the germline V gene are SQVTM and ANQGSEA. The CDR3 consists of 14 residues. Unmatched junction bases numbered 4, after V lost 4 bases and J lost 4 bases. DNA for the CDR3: TGCAGCGTTGTCCGGACAGGGGTCACCGGGGAGCTGTTTTTT. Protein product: CSVVRTGVTGELFF.

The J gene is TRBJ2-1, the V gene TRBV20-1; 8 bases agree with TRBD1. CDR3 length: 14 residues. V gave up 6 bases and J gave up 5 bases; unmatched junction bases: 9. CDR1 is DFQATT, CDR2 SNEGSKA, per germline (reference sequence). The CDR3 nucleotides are TGCAGTGCCCCCCGACAGGGGATAAACAATGAGCAGTTCTTC. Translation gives CSAPRQGINNEQFF.

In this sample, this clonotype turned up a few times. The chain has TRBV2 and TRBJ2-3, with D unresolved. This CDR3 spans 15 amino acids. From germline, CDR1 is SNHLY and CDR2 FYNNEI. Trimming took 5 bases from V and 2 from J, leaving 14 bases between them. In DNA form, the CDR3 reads TGTGCCAGCAGTTACTCGGATCGACACACAGATACGCAGTATTTT. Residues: CASSYSDRHTDTQYF.